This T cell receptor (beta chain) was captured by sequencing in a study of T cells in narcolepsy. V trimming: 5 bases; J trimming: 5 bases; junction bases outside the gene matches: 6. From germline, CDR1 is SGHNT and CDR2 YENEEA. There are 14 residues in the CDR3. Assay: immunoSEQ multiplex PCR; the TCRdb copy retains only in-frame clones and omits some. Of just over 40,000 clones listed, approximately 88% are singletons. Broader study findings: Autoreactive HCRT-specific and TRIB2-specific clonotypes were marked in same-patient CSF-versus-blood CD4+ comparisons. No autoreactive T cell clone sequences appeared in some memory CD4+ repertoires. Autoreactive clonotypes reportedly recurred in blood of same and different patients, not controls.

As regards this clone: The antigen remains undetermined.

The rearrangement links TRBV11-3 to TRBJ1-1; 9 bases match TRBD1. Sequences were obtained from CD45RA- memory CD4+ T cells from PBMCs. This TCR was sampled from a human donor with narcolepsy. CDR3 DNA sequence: TGTGCCAGCAGCACACGGGACAGGGAAACTGAAGCTTTCTTT. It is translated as CASSTRDRETEAFF.